These 21 T cell receptor beta chains originate from one sample sequenced in a study of blood T cell repertoires in COVID-19. Assay: immunoSEQ multiplex PCR; the TCRdb copy retains only in-frame clones and omits some. The repertoire holds 150,000 or so clones, approximately 85% seen once, with 0.63% in the top ten. Sequenced sample: peripheral blood. These receptor sequences come from a man in his sixties with COVID-19, enrolled during active disease.

This rearrangement joins TRBV28 to TRBJ1-1; no firm D call. Germline values: CDR1 MDHEN, CDR2 SYDVKM. Trimming removed 6 bases from V and 3 bases from J, with 11 bases in between. The CDR3 totals 13 residues. The CDR3 here is CASREYEDTEAFF. CDR3 in DNA: TGTGCCAGCAGGGAATATGAGGACACTGAAGCTTTCTTT. Complete variable domain (other parts from reference TRBV28 and TRBJ1-1): DVKVTQSSRYLVKRTGEKVFLECVQDMDHENMFWYRQDPGLGLRLIYFSYDVKMKEKGDIPEGYSVSREKKERFSLILESASTNQTSMYLCASREYEDTEAFFGQGTRLTVV.

The chain links TRBV27 to TRBJ2-2; 7 positions match TRBD2. The CDR3 length is 17 residues. Germline lookup yields CDR1 MNHEY and CDR2 SMNVEV (reference sequence). V was clipped by 0 bases and J by 0 bases; unmatched bases: 4. The CDR3 spells CASSLSGGSANTGELFF. Here the CDR3 DNA reads TGTGCCAGCAGTTTATCGGGGGGGAGCGCGAACACCGGGGAGCTGTTTTTT.

This clone was counted once. The germline gene is not matched at one end of the junction; a read error may be the cause. The J gene is TRBJ2-1, the V gene TRBV15; possibly TRBD2 for D (6 bases). CDR1 and CDR2 from the germline V gene are LNHNV and YYDKDF (reference sequence). This CDR3 spans 14 amino acids. As DNA, the CDR3 is TGTGCCACCAGCAGAGGGGGGGTTGACAAAGAGCAGTTCTTC. Translated, it gives CATSRGGVDKEQFF.

This chain uses TRBV5-6 with TRBJ1-1; D ambiguous. Trimming took off 0 bases at V and 0 bases at J, with 9 bases between the two ends. The CDR3 has 15 amino acids. Germline assignment: CDR1 SGHDT and CDR2 YYEEEE. Here the CDR3 DNA reads TGTGCCAGCAGCTTGGGTGGCCACGTGAACACTGAAGCTTTCTTT. Amino acid sequence: CASSLGGHVNTEAFF.

This chain links TRBV4-3 with TRBJ1-5; 9 bases agree with TRBD1. Germline trimming cut 0 bases from V and 1 base from J; bases unmatched to any gene: 7. Germline CDR1 reads LGHNA; CDR2 reads YSLEER. The CDR3 has 18 residues. CDR3 sequence reads: CASSQDPPGTGSNQPQHF. The CDR3 bases are TGCGCCAGCAGCCAAGATCCCCCGGGGACAGGGAGCAATCAGCCCCAGCATTTT.

This chain connects TRBV3-1 (or the pseudogene TRBV3-2) to TRBJ2-1; 7 bases agree with TRBD2. Trimming removed 1 base from V and 0 bases from J; junction bases left unmatched: 3. Germline values: CDR1 LGHDT, CDR2 YNNKEL (reference sequence). The CDR3 extends over 16 amino acids. The CDR3 is CASSQVASGSYNEQFF. CDR3 DNA: TGTGCCAGCAGCCAAGTGGCTAGCGGCTCCTACAATGAGCAGTTCTTC.

The chain links TRBV28 to TRBJ1-1; D may be TRBD1 (5 bases). This CDR3 region has 15 residues. Germline V gene lookup returns CDR1 MDHEN and CDR2 SYDVKM. V lost 1 base to trimming and J lost 0 bases, with 9 bases between them. The CDR3, as DNA: TGTGCCAGCAGTTTATTTGACAGCGTGAACACTGAAGCTTTCTTT. Translation gives CASSLFDSVNTEAFF.

The chain is built from TRBV27 and TRBJ1-1, with D perhaps matching TRBD1 (5 bases). This CDR3 has 17 amino acids. With 4 bases removed from V and 4 bases from J, the gap between germline ends came to 22 bases. Germline CDR1 is MNHEY and CDR2 is SMNVEV (reference sequence). In DNA, the CDR3 is TGTGCCAGCAGTTGGGGTATACCGGGGGGGGGAAGCACTGAAGCTTTCTTT. Translating it yields CASSWGIPGGGSTEAFF.

This clone has just one count. The same CDR3 also results from other DNA sequences found in this sample. The chain carries TRBV29-1 and TRBJ2-7; TRBD1 agrees at 12 bases. Germline V CDR1 and CDR2: SQVTM, ANQGSEA. CDR3 size: 12 residues. With V trimmed by 6 bases and J by 10 bases, 7 bases remained unmatched. The CDR3 region has the DNA TGCAGCGTAGGGACAGGGGGCCTCGAACAGTACTTC. Its translation: CSVGTGGLEQYF.

This rearrangement joins TRBV27 to TRBJ1-2, with D uncertain. Looked up from germline, CDR1 is MNHEY and CDR2 is SMNVEV (reference sequence). The CDR3 sequence is 13 residues long. Trimming stripped 6 bases from V and 4 bases from J, with 12 bases between. CDR3 DNA: TGTGCCAGCAGCTCCGGAGGTAGCTATGGCTACACCTTC. Translating gives CASSSGGSYGYTF.

The chain combines TRBV6-5 with TRBJ1-5; TRBD1 is a possible D gene (6 bases). V was trimmed by 8 bases and J by 3 bases, leaving 17 bases between them. The CDR3 is made up of 15 amino acids. CDR1 and CDR2 from the germline V gene are MNHEY and SVGAGI. The DNA of the CDR3 is TGTGCCAGCCTCATAGGGGGGGGGAACAATCAGCCCCAGCATTTT. Its translation: CASLIGGGNNQPQHF.

V gene TRBV6-2 or TRBV6-3 combines with J gene TRBJ1-2, with D possibly matching TRBD1 (5 bases). This CDR3 contains 15 residues. Germline CDR1 MNHEY, CDR2 SVGEGT. V lost 5 bases and J 6 bases, leaving 19 bases between the germline ends. CDR3 DNA: TGTGCCAGCAGTAACCCGGGAGCCGAGGGGCATGGCTACACCTTC. Amino acids: CASSNPGAEGHGYTF.

This sequence joins TRBV7-2 and TRBJ1-2, with 7 bases that match TRBD1. The CDR3 has 14 residues. V was clipped by 2 bases and J by 7 bases; unmatched bases: 7. Germline V gene lookup returns CDR1 SGHTA and CDR2 FQGNSA. As DNA, the CDR3 is TGTGCCAGCAGCTTAAGAGGGGGCGAAGTTGGCTACACCTTC. It codes for CASSLRGGEVGYTF.

The chain links TRBV20-1 to TRBJ1-1; no firm D call. V was trimmed by 6 bases and J by 2 bases, leaving 7 bases between them. CDR3 length equals 11 residues. Germline lookup yields CDR1 DFQATT and CDR2 SNEGSKA (reference sequence). This CDR3 reads CSADSNTEAFF. In DNA, the CDR3 is TGCAGTGCAGACTCAAACACTGAAGCTTTCTTT.

For the CDR3, the DNA is TGTGCCAGCAGTCCCGTCTCAGGGGCTGGAAACACCATATATTTT. This sequence encodes CASSPVSGAGNTIYF. The V and J genes are TRBV28 and TRBJ1-3; tentatively, D is TRBD1 (6 bases). V lost 5 bases and J lost 2, with 13 bases in between. The CDR3 loop spans 15 amino acids. Germline lookup yields CDR1 MDHEN and CDR2 SYDVKM.

This clone was detected only a few times. The chain links TRBV14 to TRBJ2-7; 9 bases are a match to TRBD2. This CDR3 is built from 22 residues. V gave up 3 bases and J gave up 3 bases; unmatched junction bases: 27. CDR1 and CDR2 (germline): SGHDN, FVKESK. CDR3 in DNA: TGTGCCAGCAGCCACCCTTCAAGCAGGGGGTTTTGGGCTAGCGGGAAAGACTACGAGCAGTACTTC. Residues: CASSHPSSRGFWASGKDYEQYF.

The J gene is TRBJ2-7, the V gene TRBV9, with a tentative D call TRBD1 (5 bases). Trimming cost V 4 bases and J 3 bases, with 8 bases left between them. Germline V gene sequence: CDR1 SGDLS, CDR2 YYNGEE. The CDR3 is 12 amino acids. The CDR3 reads CASSPDSYEQYF. CDR3 bases: TGTGCCAGCAGCCCCGACAGCTACGAGCAGTACTTC.

The chain has TRBV13 and TRBJ1-4; 8 nucleotides match TRBD1. V lost 5 bases, J lost 2 bases, and 4 bases stayed unmatched. The V gene's germline CDR1 is PRHDT and CDR2 FYEKMQ (reference sequence). The CDR3 is 15 residues long. CDR3 sequence (DNA): TGTGCCAGCAGCGCCAGGGGGCTTACTAATGAAAAACTGTTTTTT. It encodes CASSARGLTNEKLFF. Variable domain in full (rest from reference TRBV13 and TRBJ1-4): AAGVIQSPRHLIKEKRETATLKCYPIPRHDTVYWYQQGPGQDPQFLISFYEKMQSDKGSIPDRFSAQQFSDYHSELNMSSLELGDSALYFCASSARGLTNEKLFFGSGTQLSVL.

V gene TRBV6-6 combines with J gene TRBJ1-5; the D gene is possibly TRBD1 (6 bases). The CDR3 spans 15 residues. V was cut by 4 bases and J by 7 bases, with 17 bases left in between. The germline V gene encodes CDR1 MNHNY and CDR2 SVGAGI (reference sequence). The CDR3 DNA follows: TGTGCCAGCAGTTTTTCGGGGGGCTCTGCCCAGCCCCAGCATTTT. This codes for CASSFSGGSAQPQHF.

This chain connects TRBV6-1 to TRBJ2-7; 7 bases map to TRBD1. The CDR3 is 14 residues long. The J segment lost 6 bases and the V segment lost 1 base, leaving 6 bases of the junction unmatched. Germline V gene data show CDR1 as MNHNS and CDR2 as SASEGT. This CDR3 reads CASSEEAGGFEQYF. The DNA for the CDR3 is TGTGCCAGCAGTGAAGAGGCAGGGGGATTCGAGCAGTACTTC.

The chain carries TRBV11-2 and TRBJ1-3; D remains unclear. Germline V gene lookup returns CDR1 SGHAT and CDR2 FQNNGV. The CDR3 contains 16 residues. Trimming took off 2 bases at V and 0 bases at J, with 11 bases between the two ends. CDR3 sequence: CASSLIKQISGNTIYF. The CDR3 nucleotides read TGTGCCAGCAGCTTAATAAAACAGATCTCTGGAAACACCATATATTTT.